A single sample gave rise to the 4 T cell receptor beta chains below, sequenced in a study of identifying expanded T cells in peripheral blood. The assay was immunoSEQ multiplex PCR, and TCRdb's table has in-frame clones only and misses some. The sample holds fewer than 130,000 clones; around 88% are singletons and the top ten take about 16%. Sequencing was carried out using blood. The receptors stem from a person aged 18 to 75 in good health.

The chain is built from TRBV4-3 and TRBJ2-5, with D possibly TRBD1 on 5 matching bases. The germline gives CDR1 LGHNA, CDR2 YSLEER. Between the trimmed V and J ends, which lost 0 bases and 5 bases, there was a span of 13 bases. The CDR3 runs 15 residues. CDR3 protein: CASSQEVGAVETQYF. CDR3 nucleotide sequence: TGCGCCAGCAGCCAAGAGGTTGGGGCGGTGGAGACCCAGTACTTC.

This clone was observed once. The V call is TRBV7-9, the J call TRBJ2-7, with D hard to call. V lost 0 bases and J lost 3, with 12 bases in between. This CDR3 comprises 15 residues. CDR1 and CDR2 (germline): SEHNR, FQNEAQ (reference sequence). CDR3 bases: TGTGCCAGCAGCTTAGCGGCAGCCTTGATCTACGAGCAGTACTTC. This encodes CASSLAAALIYEQYF.

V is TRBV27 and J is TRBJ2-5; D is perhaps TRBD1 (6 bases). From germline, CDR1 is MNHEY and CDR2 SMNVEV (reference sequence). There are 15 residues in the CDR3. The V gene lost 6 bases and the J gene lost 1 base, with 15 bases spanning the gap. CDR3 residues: CASRRGWTVQETQYF. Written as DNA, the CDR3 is TGTGCCAGCAGGCGTGGGTGGACAGTCCAAGAGACCCAGTACTTC.

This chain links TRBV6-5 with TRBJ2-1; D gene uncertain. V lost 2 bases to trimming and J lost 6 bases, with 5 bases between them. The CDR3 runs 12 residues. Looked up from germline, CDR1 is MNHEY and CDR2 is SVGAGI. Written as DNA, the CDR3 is TGTGCCAGCAGTTACGTTCGCAATGAGCAGTTCTTC. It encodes CASSYVRNEQFF.